In its sample, the clone carrying this T cell receptor (beta chain) was seen a few times. As yet, its antigen is unknown. This sample is drawn from a study of vaccination and CD4 T cells after COVID-19. Unmatched junction bases numbered 9, after V lost 5 bases and J lost 6 bases. Germline loops: CDR1 LNHDA, CDR2 SQIVND (reference sequence). This CDR3 has 15 residues. Described treatment: roughly ten-day PBMC culture with coronavirus spike peptide pools or control peptides (ViraFEST assay). It was before the COVID-19 pandemic (2011-2018) that the unexposed donor's CD4+ T cells were collected. Scientists separated out CD4+ T cells through negative selection following 10 days in culture. Available cell numbers determined whether unexposed-donor CD4+ T cells were probed with SARS-CoV-2 S/N and four cold-coronavirus spikes. An Oncomine TCR Beta short-read assay was used to sequence the DNA from cultured CD4+ T cells. Each CDR3 protein gets one entry after TCRdb re-called the PCR reads with MiXCR. Of 7,000 to 8,500 distinct CDR3 sequences listed, approximately 34% are singletons.

The sequenced sample consisted of CD4+ T cells from blood, cultured in vitro. The J gene is TRBJ1-4, the V gene TRBV19; TRBD1 aligns across 7 bases. The sequence was collected from a human donor in good health. The CDR3 protein is CASSWTGGADEKLFF. CDR3 in DNA: TGTGCCAGTAGTTGGACAGGTGGGGCCGATGAAAAACTGTTTTTT. The variable domain in full, with the rest retrieved from reference TRBV19 and TRBJ1-4, is DGGITQSPKYLFRKEGQNVTLSCEQNLNHDAMYWYRQDPGQGLRLIYYSQIVNDFQKGDIAEGYSVSREKKESFPLTVTSAQKNPTAFYLCASSWTGGADEKLFFGSGTQLSVL.